This T cell receptor (beta chain) was sequenced during a study of naive and memory T cell subsets. A note on this clonotype: Its cognate antigen is unknown.

The beta constant-region primer was an equimolar mix of two oligonucleotides covering TRBC1 and TRBC2. Ligated cDNA was amplified by four rounds of PCR with nested alpha and beta constant-region primers and SP2. From the UMI-ligation and nested PCR reads, TCRdb called clonotypes with MiXCR, one entry per CDR3 protein. The sample lists around 110,000 distinct CDR3 sequences; 36% were seen once. This CDR3 spans 14 amino acids. V lost 4 bases, J lost 3 bases, and 10 bases lay in between. Per the germline V gene, CDR1 is MNHEY and CDR2 is SMNVEV (reference sequence). Whole-study findings and limits: In naive cells, over 90% of TCR sequences were seen only once.

Sequencing was carried out using central memory CD4+ T cells from blood. This TCR was sampled from a human donor in good health. J is TRBJ1-5 and V is TRBV27, with D possibly being TRBD1 (5 bases). DNA of the CDR3: TGTGCCAGCAGTTCGATGGGGACCAATCAGCCCCAGCATTTT. Translating it yields CASSSMGTNQPQHF.